Each of the 21 T cell receptor beta chains below was sequenced from the same sample in a study of T cell repertoires in cytomegalovirus infection. TCRdb analysed the reads with MiXCR anew, one entry per CDR3 protein. The sample yields roughly 990,000 distinct CDR3 sequences, about a third seen once. These receptors lack a known antigen. The sample was cultured CD8+ T cells from PBMCs, taken from culture after CMV antigen stimulation. The source of these receptors is a human donor in good health (CMV status not recorded). Some clones in this sample may be carry-over from other donors' samples.

Of note for this clonotype: Possible read error: a much larger clone is one base away. The rearrangement uses TRBV5-1 and TRBJ2-1, with a weak D call TRBD2 (6 bases). Between the trimmed V and J ends, which lost 0 bases and 8 bases, there was a span of 15 bases. Germline CDR1 SGHRS, CDR2 YFSETQ. This CDR3 spans 15 amino acids. DNA for the CDR3: TGCGCCAGCAGCTTGGTGGGGGGTAAGAGGGATGAGCAGTTCTTC. It codes for CASSLVGGKRDEQFF.

The rearrangement joins TRBV27 to TRBJ1-5, with unresolved D. The CDR3 has 13 amino acids. The V and J ends lost 6 bases and 0 bases respectively, with 6 bases between them. Germline V gene sequence: CDR1 MNHEY, CDR2 SMNVEV (reference sequence). The CDR3 bases are TGTGCCAGCAGGATTAATAGCAATCAGCCCCAGCATTTT. This sequence encodes CASRINSNQPQHF.

The count of this clonotype is one. The chain has TRBV19 and TRBJ2-1; 8 positions agree with TRBD1. J gave up 7 bases and V 5 bases, and 4 bases lay outside the gene matches. The CDR3 is 13 residues long. Germline V gene data show CDR1 as LNHDA and CDR2 as SQIVND (reference sequence). CDR3 bases: TGTGCCAGTAGTGCCAACAGGGGGAATGAGCAGTTCTTC. Its protein is CASSANRGNEQFF.

V and J are TRBV7-3 and TRBJ2-1; 8 positions match TRBD1. This CDR3 has 15 amino acids. Trimming at V came to 5 bases and at J to 3 bases, leaving 6 bases not matched to a gene. The germline CDR1 and CDR2 sequences are SGHTA and FQGTGA. In DNA form, the CDR3 reads TGTGCCAGCAGCGACACAGGGGGATTCTACAATGAGCAGTTCTTC. Its protein product is CASSDTGGFYNEQFF.

With respect to this clonotype: A single base separates this from a much larger clone, so it may be a read error. This rearrangement joins TRBV7-6 to TRBJ2-3; no firm D call. The CDR3 is 16 residues long. Germline loops: CDR1 SGHVS, CDR2 FNYEAQ. Deletions cut 3 bases from V and 0 bases from J, with 13 bases between. This CDR3 reads CASSFEYARSTDTQYF. The CDR3 DNA is TGTGCCAGCAGCTTTGAGTATGCGAGAAGCACAGATACGCAGTATTTT.

The chain couples TRBV7-8 to TRBJ1-1; 11 bases match TRBD1. The trim removed 7 bases at V and 5 bases at J, leaving 9 bases unmatched. CDR1 and CDR2 (germline): SGHVS, FQNEAQ. The CDR3 sequence is 15 residues long. The CDR3 is CASKGDRGRETEAFF. The CDR3 DNA reads TGTGCCAGCAAAGGGGACAGGGGGAGGGAGACTGAAGCTTTCTTT.

The gene calls are TRBV6-5 and TRBJ1-1; TRBD1 matches at 7 bases. This CDR3 comprises 13 residues. V shed 6 bases and J 4 bases; nucleotides not matched to a gene: 5. CDR1 is MNHEY and CDR2 is SVGAGI in the germline V gene. The DNA of the CDR3 is TGTGCCAGCAGAACAGGGGAAATCACTGAAGCTTTCTTT. As protein: CASRTGEITEAFF.

This clonotype has only one observation. A much bigger clone sits one base away, suggesting this may be a read error. The chain couples TRBV12-3 or TRBV12-4 to TRBJ1-4; D perhaps matches TRBD1 (5 bases). Trimming removed 5 bases from V and 2 bases from J, with 18 bases in between. CDR3 length equals 17 residues. CDR3 residues: CASSHIPRGLTNEKLFF. CDR3 bases: TGTGCCAGCAGTCACATCCCCCGGGGACTGACTAATGAAAAACTGTTTTTT.

The chain combines TRBV12-3 or TRBV12-4 with TRBJ1-1; no reliable D call. Trimming shortened V by 3 bases and J by 3 bases, and 5 bases separated the two germline ends. The CDR3 extends over 12 amino acids. CDR3 in amino acids: CASSFEYTEAFF. The CDR3 coding sequence is TGTGCCAGCAGTTTCGAGTACACTGAAGCTTTCTTT.

This clonotype has a handful of counts. The chain recombines TRBV6-1 with TRBJ2-1; 9 bases align to TRBD1. The J segment lost 14 bases and the V segment lost 10 bases, leaving 6 bases of the junction unmatched. CDR1 is MNHNS and CDR2 is SASEGT in the germline V gene. The CDR3 is 10 residues long. Here the CDR3 reads CATRDRAEFF. The CDR3 bases are TGTGCCACCCGGGACAGGGCAGAGTTCTTC.

This clonotype was seen repeatedly, ten times or more. The chain uses TRBV7-9 and TRBJ2-3; no reliable D call. Germline loops: CDR1 SEHNR, CDR2 FQNEAQ (reference sequence). CDR3 size: 20 residues. Trimming removed 4 bases at V and 0 bases at J, with 26 bases between. CDR3 in amino acids: CASSYPLKGITYTSTDTQYF. In DNA form, the CDR3 reads TGTGCCAGCAGCTACCCGTTAAAGGGTATCACCTATACTAGCACAGATACGCAGTATTTT.

For this clonotype: One junction end disagrees with the germline gene, perhaps due to a read error. V and J are TRBV4-2 and TRBJ2-2; possibly TRBD1 for D (6 bases). Germline V gene sequence: CDR1 LGHNA, CDR2 YNFKEQ. The length of the CDR3 is 16 residues. This CDR3 reads CANSPLGTSNTGELFF. The CDR3 DNA reads TGTGCCAACAGCCCGTTGGGGACATCGAACACCGGGGAGCTGTTTTTT.

This clonotype was counted a few times. The chain recombines TRBV6-5 with TRBJ1-1; no clear D. V lost 6 bases, J lost 2 bases, and 7 bases lay in between. Germline CDR1 MNHEY, CDR2 SVGAGI. The CDR3 is 12 amino acids. CDR3 sequence (DNA): TGTGCCAGCAGAACCAGCAACACTGAAGCTTTCTTT. It encodes CASRTSNTEAFF.

This clonotype was observed at least ten times. This rearrangement joins TRBV7-2 to TRBJ1-1; 10 bases fit TRBD1. CDR3 length: 17 residues. V was pared by 5 bases and J by 0 bases, with 9 bases of the junction left unmatched. Germline V lookup: CDR1 SGHTA, CDR2 FQGNSA. The CDR3 DNA follows: TGTGCCAGCAGCGGACTCCCGGGACAGGGGATGAACACTGAAGCTTTCTTT. Its translation is CASSGLPGQGMNTEAFF.

In its sample, this clonotype was seen once. This chain uses TRBV27 with TRBJ2-5, with 9 bases identical to TRBD1. V lost 2 bases to trimming and J lost 4 bases; unmatched junction nucleotides: 5. This CDR3 is built from 15 residues. Per germline, CDR1 MNHEY and CDR2 SMNVEV (reference sequence). CDR3 protein: CASSLRDRVTETQYF. In DNA, the CDR3 is TGTGCCAGCAGTTTAAGGGACAGGGTAACAGAGACCCAGTACTTC.

The chain has TRBV7-9 and TRBJ2-7, with 10 bases that match TRBD2. J lost 0 bases, V lost 2 bases, and 7 bases had no gene match. The CDR3 spans 17 residues. Per the germline V gene, CDR1 is SEHNR and CDR2 is FQNEAQ (reference sequence). The CDR3, as DNA: TGTGCCAGCAGCTTATTACTAGCGGGGACCAGCTCCTACGAGCAGTACTTC. Its protein product is CASSLLLAGTSSYEQYF.

This clonotype was counted a few times. V and J are TRBV6-6 and TRBJ1-1; tentative D call: TRBD1 (6 bases). V gave up 8 bases and J gave up 4 bases, with 17 bases separating them. Germline lookup yields CDR1 MNHNY and CDR2 SVGAGI (reference sequence). The CDR3 length is 14 residues. The CDR3 reads CASQQGSGGTEAFF. CDR3 in DNA: TGTGCCAGCCAACAGGGTAGCGGAGGCACTGAAGCTTTCTTT.

This clonotype occurred a few times. J is TRBJ2-5 and V is TRBV6-5, with D perhaps matching TRBD1 or TRBD2 (5 bases each). There are 15 residues in the CDR3. The germline V gene has CDR1 MNHEY and CDR2 SVGAGI. Trimming left V 0 bases short and J 4 bases short, with 12 bases between. CDR3 sequence reads: CASSYSIGAGETQYF. CDR3 bases: TGTGCCAGCAGTTACTCGATCGGGGCTGGAGAGACCCAGTACTTC.

This clonotype was counted a few times. This chain uses TRBV27 with TRBJ2-2; D is possibly TRBD2 (7 bases). The CDR3 is 14 residues long. V was clipped by 7 bases and J by 7 bases, with 16 bases between them. The germline V gene has CDR1 MNHEY and CDR2 SMNVEV (reference sequence). The chain's CDR3 is CASIGGGAFGELFF. The CDR3 coding sequence is TGTGCCAGCATAGGGGGGGGCGCATTCGGGGAGCTGTTTTTT.

The genes are TRBV27 and TRBJ1-6; a possible D gene is TRBD1 (6 bases). In germline, CDR1 is MNHEY, CDR2 SMNVEV (reference sequence). Trimming shortened V by 5 bases and J by 9 bases, and 14 bases separated the two germline ends. This CDR3 has 14 residues. CDR3 nucleotides: TGTGCCAGCAGTCGAGCTCCCAGGGGTTCACCCCTCCACTTT. As protein: CASSRAPRGSPLHF.

The chain has TRBV24-1 and TRBJ1-1; D is uncertain. The CDR3 consists of 14 residues. V was pared by 6 bases and J by 5 bases, with 15 bases between. Germline values: CDR1 KGHDR, CDR2 SFDVKD. The CDR3 nucleotides read TGTGCCACCAGTAAAGGTCATACGGGGACTGAAGCTTTCTTT. This encodes CATSKGHTGTEAFF.